This T cell receptor (beta chain) was recovered during a study of cytotoxic CD8 clonotypes in ibrutinib-treated CLL. Study-level results: Age-matched healthy donor levels were exceeded by baseline clonality, which tracked circulating CD8+ T-cell counts.

Comment on this clone: The antigen is not known.

The germline gives CDR1 SGHDT, CDR2 YYEEEE. Trimming pared 4 bases from V and 2 bases from J, leaving 15 bases between. The CDR3 is 15 residues long. The source of roughly 2 micrograms of genomic DNA for TCR beta libraries was cryopreserved PBMCs. Profiling relied on immunoSEQ multiplex PCR, and the TCRdb table lists in-frame clones only, not all of them. The data hold approximately 15,000 clones, with around 60% observed a single time. Here the sequenced sample was PBMCs, taken before ibrutinib treatment. The clonotype was recovered from a human donor with chronic lymphocytic leukemia. V gene TRBV5-6 combines with J gene TRBJ1-2; the D gene is possibly TRBD1 (5 bases). CDR3 bases: TGTGCCAGCAGCCCCATGACAGTCCCCAACTATGGCTACACCTTC. Its translation is CASSPMTVPNYGYTF.